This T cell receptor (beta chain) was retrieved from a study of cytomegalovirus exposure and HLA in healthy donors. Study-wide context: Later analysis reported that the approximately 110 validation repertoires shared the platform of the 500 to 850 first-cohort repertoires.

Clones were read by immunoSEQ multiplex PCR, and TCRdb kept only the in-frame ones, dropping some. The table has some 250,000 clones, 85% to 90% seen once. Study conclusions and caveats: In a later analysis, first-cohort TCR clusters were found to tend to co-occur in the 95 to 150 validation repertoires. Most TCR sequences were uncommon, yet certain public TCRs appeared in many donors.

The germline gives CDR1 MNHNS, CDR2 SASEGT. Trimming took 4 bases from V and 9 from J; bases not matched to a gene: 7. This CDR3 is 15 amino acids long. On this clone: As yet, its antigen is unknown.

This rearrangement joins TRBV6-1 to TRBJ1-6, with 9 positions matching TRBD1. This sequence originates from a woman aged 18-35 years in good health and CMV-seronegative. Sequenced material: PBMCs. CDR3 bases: TGTGCCAGCAGTGGGGACAGGGTTCTTGGTTCACCCCTCCACTTT. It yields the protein CASSGDRVLGSPLHF.